The 4 T cell receptor beta chains below come from one sample, sequenced in a study of cytomegalovirus exposure and HLA in healthy donors. The method was immunoSEQ multiplex PCR; TCRdb's version includes in-frame clones alone and lacks a portion of them. The table records tens of thousands of clones, approximately 90% of them present only once. Source material: PBMCs. The receptors originated from a man aged 25 to 40 in good health and CMV-seronegative.

The genes are TRBV4-2 and TRBJ2-7; a weak D match, TRBD2 (5 bases). The length of the CDR3 is 14 residues. The germline CDR1 and CDR2 sequences are LGHNA and YNFKEQ. The germline V and J ends were trimmed by 3 bases and 4 bases, with 13 bases remaining between them. CDR3 in DNA: TGTGCCAGCAGCCAGAGGGTTAAGGGATACGAGCAGTACTTC. It encodes CASSQRVKGYEQYF.

The V and J genes are TRBV6-6 and TRBJ1-2; D remains unclear. The CDR3 contains 14 residues. CDR1 MNHNY and CDR2 SVGAGI come from the germline V gene (reference sequence). Trimming shortened V by 7 bases and J by 6 bases, and 18 bases separated the two germline ends. CDR3: CASTATFPSDGYTF. The DNA for the CDR3 is TGTGCCAGCACCGCGACTTTTCCTTCCGATGGCTACACCTTC.

This chain connects TRBV27 to TRBJ1-2; D not resolved. CDR3 length: 13 amino acids. The germline CDR1 and CDR2 sequences are MNHEY and SMNVEV (reference sequence). The V end was cut by 5 bases, the J end by 4 bases, with 11 bases between. The CDR3 spells CASSPRGFYGYTF. CDR3 coding DNA: TGTGCCAGCAGTCCCAGAGGGTTCTATGGCTACACCTTC.

V gene TRBV7-9 combines with J gene TRBJ2-7, with 12 bases fitting TRBD2. Trimming removed 3 bases from V and 3 bases from J; junction bases left unmatched: 3. This CDR3 contains 15 residues. CDR1 is SEHNR and CDR2 is FQNEAQ in the germline V gene (reference sequence). The DNA for the CDR3 is TGTGCCAGCAGCTTGGGACTAGCGGGTTACTACGAGCAGTACTTC. Translation: CASSLGLAGYYEQYF.